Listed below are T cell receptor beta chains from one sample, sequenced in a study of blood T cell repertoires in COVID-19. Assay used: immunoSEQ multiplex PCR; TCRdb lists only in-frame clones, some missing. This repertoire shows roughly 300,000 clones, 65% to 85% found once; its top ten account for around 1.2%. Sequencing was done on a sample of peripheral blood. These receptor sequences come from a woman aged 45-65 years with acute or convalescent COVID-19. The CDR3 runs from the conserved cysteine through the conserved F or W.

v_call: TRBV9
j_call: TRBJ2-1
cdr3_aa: CASSSSPLGNEQFF

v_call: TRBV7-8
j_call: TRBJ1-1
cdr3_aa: CASSLSLGTEAFF

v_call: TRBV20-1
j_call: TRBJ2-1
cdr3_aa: CSPLARDEQFF

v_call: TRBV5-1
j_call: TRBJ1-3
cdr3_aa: CASRAQGSSENTIYF

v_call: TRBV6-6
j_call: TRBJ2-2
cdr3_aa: CASTQDLNTGELFF

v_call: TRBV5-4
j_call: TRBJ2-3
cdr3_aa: CASSLVGLAASTDTQYF

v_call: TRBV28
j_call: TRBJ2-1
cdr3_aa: CASTGLAGHNEQFF

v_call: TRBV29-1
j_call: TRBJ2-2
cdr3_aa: CSVAGAGELFF

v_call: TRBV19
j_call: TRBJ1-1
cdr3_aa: CASSIAGQGSEAFF

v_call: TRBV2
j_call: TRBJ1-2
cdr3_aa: CAGLTGASTDYGYTF

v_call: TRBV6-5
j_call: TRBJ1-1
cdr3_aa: CASSYSHPVNTEAFF

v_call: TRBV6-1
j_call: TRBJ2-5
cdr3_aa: CASSEYRSSTGGRQYF

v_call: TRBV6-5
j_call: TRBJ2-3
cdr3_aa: CASRPQGTDTQYF

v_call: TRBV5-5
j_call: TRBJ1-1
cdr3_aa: CASSLTEHPNTEAFF

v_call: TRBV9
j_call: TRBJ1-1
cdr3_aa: CASSAGGMTEAFF

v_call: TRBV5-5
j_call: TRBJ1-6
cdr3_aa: CASSSDRNNSPLHF

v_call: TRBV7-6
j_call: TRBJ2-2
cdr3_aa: CASSPRPPGTSGGGGELFF

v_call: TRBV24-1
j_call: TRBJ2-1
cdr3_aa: CATSAGKRTYNEQFF